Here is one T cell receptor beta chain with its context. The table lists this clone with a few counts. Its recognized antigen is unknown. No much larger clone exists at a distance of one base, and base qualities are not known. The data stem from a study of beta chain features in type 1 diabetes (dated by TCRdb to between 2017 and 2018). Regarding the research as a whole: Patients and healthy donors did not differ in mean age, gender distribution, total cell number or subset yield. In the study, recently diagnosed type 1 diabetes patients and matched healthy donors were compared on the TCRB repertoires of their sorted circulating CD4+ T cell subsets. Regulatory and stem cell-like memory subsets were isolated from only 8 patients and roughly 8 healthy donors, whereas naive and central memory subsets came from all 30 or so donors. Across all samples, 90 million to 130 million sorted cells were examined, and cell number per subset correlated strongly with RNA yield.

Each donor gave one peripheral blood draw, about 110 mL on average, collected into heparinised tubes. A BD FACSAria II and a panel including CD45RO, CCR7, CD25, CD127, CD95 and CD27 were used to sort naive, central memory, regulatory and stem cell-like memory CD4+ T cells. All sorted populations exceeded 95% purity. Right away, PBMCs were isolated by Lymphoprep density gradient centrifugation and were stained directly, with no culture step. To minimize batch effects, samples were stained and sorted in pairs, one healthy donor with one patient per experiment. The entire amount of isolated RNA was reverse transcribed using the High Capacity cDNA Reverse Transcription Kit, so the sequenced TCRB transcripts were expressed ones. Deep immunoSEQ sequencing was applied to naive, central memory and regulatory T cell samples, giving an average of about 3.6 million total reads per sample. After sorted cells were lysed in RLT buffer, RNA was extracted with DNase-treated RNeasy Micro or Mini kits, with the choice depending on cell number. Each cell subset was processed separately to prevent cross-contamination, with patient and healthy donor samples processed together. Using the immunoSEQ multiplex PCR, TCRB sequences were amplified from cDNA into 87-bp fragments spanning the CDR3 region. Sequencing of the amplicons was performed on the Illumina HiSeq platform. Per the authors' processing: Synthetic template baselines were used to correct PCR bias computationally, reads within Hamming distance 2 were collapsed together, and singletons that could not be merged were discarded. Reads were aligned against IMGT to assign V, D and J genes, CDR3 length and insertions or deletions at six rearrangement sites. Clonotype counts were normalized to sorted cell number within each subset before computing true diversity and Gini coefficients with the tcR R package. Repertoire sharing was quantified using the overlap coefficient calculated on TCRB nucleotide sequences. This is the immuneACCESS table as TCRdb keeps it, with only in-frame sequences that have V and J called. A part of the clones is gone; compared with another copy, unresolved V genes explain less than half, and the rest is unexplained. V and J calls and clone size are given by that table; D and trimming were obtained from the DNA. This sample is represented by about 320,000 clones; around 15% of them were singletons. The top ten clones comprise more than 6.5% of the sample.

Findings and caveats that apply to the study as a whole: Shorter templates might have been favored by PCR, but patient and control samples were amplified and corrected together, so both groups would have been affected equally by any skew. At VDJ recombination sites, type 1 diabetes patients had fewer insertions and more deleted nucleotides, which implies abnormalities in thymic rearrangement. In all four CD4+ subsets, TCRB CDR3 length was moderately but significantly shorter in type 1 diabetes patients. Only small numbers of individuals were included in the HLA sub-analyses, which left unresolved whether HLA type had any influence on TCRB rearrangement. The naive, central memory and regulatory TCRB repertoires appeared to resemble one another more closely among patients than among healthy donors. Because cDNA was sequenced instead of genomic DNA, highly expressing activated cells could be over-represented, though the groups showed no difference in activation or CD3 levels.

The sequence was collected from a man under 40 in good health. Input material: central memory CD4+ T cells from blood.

The nucleotides read TGTGCCAGCAGCTTGGAGACAGACACTGAAGCTTTCTTT. Its amino acids are CASSLETDTEAFF. The chain was built from TRBV5-4 and TRBJ1-1; perhaps TRBD1 is the D gene, with 5 bases matching. The CDR3, cysteine through phenylalanine, is 13 amino acids long. Left in the record is the CDR3 DNA by itself, 39 bases read in frame from the first base. CDR1 is given as SGHNT and CDR2 as YYREEE, both from the germline V gene (reference sequence). V loses 0 bases, J loses 3 bases, and the germline ends lie 6 bases apart.